The rows below give T cell receptor beta chains drawn from one sample of a study of beta chain features in type 1 diabetes. Here immunoSEQ multiplex PCR was the method, and the copy in TCRdb shows in-frame clones only, minus some. The sample yields 300,000 to 400,000 clones, around 12% seen once. Source material: naive CD4+ T cells from blood. The receptors here all came from a man younger than 35 in good health. Both conserved end residues are part of each CDR3. The order of the fields is D gene, clone size, J gene, V gene, CDR3 protein, CDR3 DNA. A D gene is named only where the DNA matches it firmly. For some rows the clone size is stated as once, few or many, or as a class when expanded; others skip it.

D: .
size: many
J: TRBJ2-6
V: TRBV9
CDR3: CASSGWGPGANVLTF
DNA: TGTGCCAGCAGCGGGTGGGGCCCTGGGGCCAACGTCCTGACTTTC

D: TRBD2
size: few
J: TRBJ2-1
V: TRBV19
CDR3: CASSIGGRGIYNEQFF
DNA: TGTGCCAGTAGTATAGGCGGGAGGGGGATCTACAATGAGCAGTTCTTC

D: TRBD1
size: .
J: TRBJ2-1
V: TRBV28
CDR3: CASRTDRARGNEQFF
DNA: TGTGCCAGCAGGACGGACAGGGCTAGGGGCAATGAGCAGTTCTTC

D: TRBD1
size: .
J: TRBJ1-5
V: TRBV4-2
CDR3: CASSQEDRANQPQHF
DNA: TGTGCCAGCAGCCAAGAGGACAGGGCCAATCAGCCCCAGCATTTT

D: .
size: few
J: TRBJ2-7
V: TRBV2
CDR3: CASIGTQIRGEQYF
DNA: TGTGCCAGCATCGGGACACAAATTCGGGGCGAGCAGTACTTC

D: .
size: few
J: TRBJ1-2
V: TRBV15
CDR3: CATSGRADGRGYTF
DNA: TGTGCCACCAGCGGAAGGGCCGACGGGAGAGGCTACACCTTC

D: TRBD2
size: .
J: TRBJ2-1
V: TRBV18
CDR3: CASSPPRLAGDNEQFF
DNA: TGTGCCAGCTCACCACCACGCCTAGCGGGAGATAATGAGCAGTTCTTC

D: .
size: .
J: TRBJ2-3
V: TRBV19
CDR3: CASSISGRTTDTQYF
DNA: TGTGCCAGTAGTATATCGGGTCGGACAACAGATACGCAGTATTTT

D: TRBD1
size: few
J: TRBJ2-1
V: TRBV6-5
CDR3: CASSSGGYSYNEQFF
DNA: TGTGCCAGCAGTTCAGGGGGATACTCCTACAATGAGCAGTTCTTC

D: .
size: few
J: TRBJ2-1
V: TRBV18
CDR3: CASSPPGSSYNEQFF
DNA: TGTGCCAGCTCACCACCGGGGAGCTCCTACAATGAGCAGTTCTTC

D: TRBD1
size: .
J: TRBJ1-5
V: TRBV5-4
CDR3: CASSFGGTGNQPQHF
DNA: TGTGCCAGCAGCTTTGGAGGGACAGGGAATCAGCCCCAGCATTTT

D: TRBD1
size: .
J: TRBJ2-7
V: TRBV19
CDR3: CASSTRTGDYEQYF
DNA: TGTGCCAGTAGTACCCGGACAGGGGACTACGAGCAGTACTTC

D: TRBD1
size: few
J: TRBJ2-2
V: TRBV5-4
CDR3: CASSRDRVNTGELFF
DNA: TGTGCCAGCAGCCGCGACAGGGTGAACACCGGGGAGCTGTTTTTT

D: TRBD1
size: few
J: TRBJ1-2
V: TRBV7-2
CDR3: CASSPAGTGPYGYTF
DNA: TGTGCCAGCAGCCCCGCGGGGACAGGGCCCTATGGCTACACCTTC

D: .
size: .
J: TRBJ2-7
V: TRBV28
CDR3: CASRTPLMGGGEQYF
DNA: TGTGCCAGCAGGACCCCTCTTATGGGAGGTGGCGAGCAGTACTTC

D: .
size: .
J: TRBJ1-3
V: TRBV5-1
CDR3: CASSYNGQPKSGNTIYF
DNA: TGCGCCAGCAGCTACAATGGACAGCCAAAATCTGGAAACACCATATATTTT

D: TRBD1
size: .
J: TRBJ1-2
V: TRBV20-1
CDR3: CSLTGNYGYTF
DNA: TGCAGTTTGACAGGGAACTATGGCTACACCTTC

D: .
size: .
J: TRBJ1-2
V: TRBV7-8
CDR3: CASSVQGPGNYGYTF
DNA: TGTGCCAGCAGCGTGCAGGGTCCTGGGAACTATGGCTACACCTTC

D: TRBD1
size: few
J: TRBJ1-1
V: TRBV5-1
CDR3: CASSLRQGNTEAFF
DNA: TGCGCCAGCAGCTTGAGACAGGGGAACACTGAAGCTTTCTTT

D: TRBD2
size: .
J: TRBJ2-3
V: TRBV7-3
CDR3: CASSSGYERGVGTQYF
DNA: TGTGCCAGCAGCTCCGGATATGAGCGGGGGGTCGGTACGCAGTATTTT

D: .
size: few
J: TRBJ2-1
V: TRBV11-2
CDR3: CASSTERRAPYNEQFF
DNA: TGTGCCAGCAGCACCGAGAGGAGGGCCCCCTACAATGAGCAGTTCTTC

D: TRBD1
size: few
J: TRBJ2-7
V: TRBV10-3
CDR3: CAIRTGQGDEQYF
DNA: TGTGCCATCAGGACGGGACAGGGGGACGAGCAGTACTTC

D: .
size: few
J: TRBJ2-2
V: TRBV19
CDR3: CASTGSGELFF
DNA: TGTGCCAGTACGGGGTCCGGGGAGCTGTTTTTT

D: TRBD1
size: .
J: TRBJ2-1
V: TRBV7-6
CDR3: CASSPRQGYEQFF
DNA: TGTGCCAGCAGCCCAAGACAGGGCTATGAGCAGTTCTTC

D: .
size: .
J: TRBJ2-5
V: TRBV30
CDR3: CAWSLGARETQYF
DNA: TGTGCCTGGAGTCTAGGGGCCCGGGAGACCCAGTACTTC

D: .
size: few
J: TRBJ2-2
V: TRBV7-9
CDR3: CASSRGTGELFF
DNA: TGTGCCAGCAGCCGAGGGACAGGGGAGCTGTTTTTT

D: TRBD2
size: .
J: TRBJ2-3
V: TRBV18
CDR3: CASSPAPSGRDTDTQYF
DNA: TGTGCCAGCTCACCTGCTCCTAGCGGGAGGGACACAGATACGCAGTATTTT

D: .
size: once
J: TRBJ1-5
V: TRBV7-9
CDR3: CVQGKNSNQPQHF
DNA: TGTGTTCAGGGGAAAAATAGCAATCAGCCCCAGCATTTT

D: TRBD2
size: .
J: TRBJ2-7
V: TRBV6-5
CDR3: CASSYSGTSGDYEQYF
DNA: TGTGCCAGCAGTTACTCGGGGACTAGCGGGGACTACGAGCAGTACTTC

D: .
size: few
J: TRBJ2-1
V: TRBV29-1
CDR3: CSVQGGRYNEQFF
DNA: TGCAGCGTTCAAGGCGGGCGTTACAATGAGCAGTTCTTC

D: .
size: few
J: TRBJ2-1
V: TRBV7-2
CDR3: CASSHSYNEQFF
DNA: TGTGCCAGCAGCCATTCCTACAATGAGCAGTTCTTC

D: TRBD1
size: .
J: TRBJ1-2
V: TRBV19
CDR3: CASRYPLDRGGGYTF
DNA: TGTGCCAGTAGATATCCCCTCGACAGGGGCGGTGGCTACACCTTC

D: TRBD1
size: .
J: TRBJ2-7
V: TRBV7-2
CDR3: CASSLTHRGFSYEQYF
DNA: TGTGCCAGCAGCTTGACTCACAGGGGATTCTCCTACGAGCAGTACTTC

D: .
size: few
J: TRBJ2-7
V: TRBV4-3
CDR3: CASSQDRTGDHSYEQYF
DNA: TGCGCCAGCAGCCAAGATCGTACGGGGGACCACTCCTACGAGCAGTACTTC

D: .
size: .
J: TRBJ1-1
V: TRBV29-1
CDR3: CSVEGPPGSETEAFF
DNA: TGCAGCGTTGAAGGCCCCCCGGGGTCGGAAACTGAAGCTTTCTTT